Listed here is a single T cell receptor (beta chain). This record belongs to a study of T cells after yellow fever vaccination. Study-level background: Researchers used SMART-Seq v4 Ultra Low Input to prepare fractions that had low cell numbers.

TCRdb reprocessed the 5' RACE reads with MiXCR, giving one entry per CDR3 protein. The data show approximately 510,000 distinct CDR3 sequences, with 20% to 25% seen just once and 15% to 20% held by the top ten. J was trimmed by 5 bases and V by 0 bases; bases with no gene match: 8. Per the germline V gene, CDR1 is DFQATT and CDR2 is SNEGSKA (reference sequence). The CDR3 contains 15 residues. The TCR originated in a man in his late teens or twenties who received the YFV17D yellow fever vaccine. The genes are TRBV20-1 and TRBJ1-2; 8 nucleotides match TRBD1. The material sequenced was PBMCs, taken 21 days after the first yellow fever vaccination. This CDR3 is CSARETDRGRYGYTF. The CDR3 DNA follows: TGCAGTGCTAGAGAGACCGACAGGGGACGGTATGGCTACACCTTC.